The 28 T cell receptor beta chains in this list originate from one sample, sequenced in a study of tumor and adjacent non-tumor tissue in lung cancer. This sample's RNA came from whole unsorted tissue. Three rounds of nested PCR, following a modified ARM-PCR protocol, produced the TCRbeta library. One entry per CDR3 protein results from TCRdb running MiXCR on the multiplex PCR reads. The sample lists 120,000 or so distinct CDR3 sequences; 66% were seen once. Sequenced input: lung tumor tissue. The receptors originated from a man between 25 and 39 years old with non-small cell lung cancer.

The sample holds a few counts of this clonotype. A read error may explain this, as a much larger clone is one base away. This rearrangement joins TRBV20-1 to TRBJ1-6; D may be TRBD1 (5 bases). CDR3 size: 13 residues. CDR1 DFQATT and CDR2 SNEGSKA come from the germline V gene (reference sequence). V lost 6 bases, J lost 9 bases, and 15 bases lay in between. CDR3: CSARDVPGSPLHF. The CDR3 nucleotides read TGCAGTGCCAGGGACGTCCCGGGTTCACCCCTCCACTTT.

Only a few counts were recorded for this clonotype. This sequence joins TRBV20-1 and TRBJ2-5; tentative D call: TRBD2 (5 bases). Per germline, CDR1 DFQATT and CDR2 SNEGSKA (reference sequence). This CDR3 has 14 amino acids. The V end lost 6 bases, the J end lost 2 bases, and 16 bases lay between the germline ends. CDR3 nucleotides: TGCAGTGCATGGACCCGGGGTACTCAAGAGACCCAGTACTTC. Protein sequence: CSAWTRGTQETQYF.

V and J are TRBV6-2 or TRBV6-3 and TRBJ2-2; D uncertain. The CDR3 is 17 residues long. V was shortened by 7 bases and J by 2 bases, with 20 bases between the two germline ends. Germline loops: CDR1 MNHEY, CDR2 SVGEGT. The DNA of the CDR3 is TGTGCCAGCAATTGCTTGGCTCCTATCGGAAACACCGGGGAGCTGTTTTTT. This gives the protein CASNCLAPIGNTGELFF.

On this clonotype itself: An end of the junction differs from the germline gene, which may be a read error. CDR3 sequence (DNA): TGTGTCAGCAGTCCCCAGCAGCCTGGAAACACCATATATTTT. Translated, it gives CVSSPQQPGNTIYF. The chain has TRBV12-3 or TRBV12-4 and TRBJ1-3; no clear D gene. CDR3 size: 14 residues.

A single count supports this clonotype. Because the CDR3 is missing its conserved closing phenylalanine or tryptophan, this is likely a read error. J is TRBJ1-5 and V is TRBV7-6; D remains ambiguous. V lost 5 bases to trimming and J lost 5 bases, with 13 bases between them. CDR3 length equals 14 residues. The germline CDR1 and CDR2 sequences are SGHVS and FNYEAQ. CDR3 sequence (DNA): TGTGCCAGCAGCCGTACGGGTAAGGATCAGCCCCAGCATCTT. Translating gives CASSRTGKDQPQHL.

A word on this clonotype: A much larger clonotype is one base distant, so this may be a read error. The V gene is TRBV6-6, the J gene TRBJ1-6; TRBD1 is a possible D gene (5 bases). V dropped 11 bases and J dropped 2 bases, with 16 bases sitting between them. This CDR3 comprises 15 residues. Germline V lookup: CDR1 MNHNY, CDR2 SVGAGI (reference sequence). CDR3 DNA: TGTGCCGTTCTCCTCGGGGGGGCCTATAATTCACCCCTCCACTTT. Protein product: CAVLLGGAYNSPLHF.

This clonotype has ten or more counts. V gene TRBV6-2 or TRBV6-3 combines with J gene TRBJ1-5; possibly TRBD1 for D (5 bases). From germline, CDR1 is MNHEY and CDR2 SVGEGT. The CDR3 length is 14 residues. Trimming cost V 7 bases and J 7 bases, with 17 bases left between them. The CDR3 is CASTVEGMIQPQHF. DNA of the CDR3: TGTGCCAGCACCGTGGAGGGGATGATCCAGCCCCAGCATTTT.

This rearrangement joins TRBV11-1 to TRBJ2-7; D is undetermined. Germline CDR1 and CDR2: SGHAT and FQDESV (reference sequence). There are 17 residues in the CDR3. V lost 4 bases, J lost 7 bases, and 26 bases lay in between. CDR3 loop: CASSSRSSQRSYNEQYF. CDR3 sequence (DNA): TGTGCCAGCAGCTCCCGATCGAGTCAACGATCCTACAATGAGCAGTACTTC. Full variable domain (missing parts from reference TRBV11-1 and TRBJ2-7): EAEVAQSPRYKITEKSQAVAFWCDPISGHATLYWYRQILGQGPELLVQFQDESVVDDSQLPKDRFSAERLKGVDSTLKIQPAELGDSAMYLCASSSRSSQRSYNEQYFGPGTRLTVT.

Of note for this clonotype: An end of the junction differs from the germline gene, which may be a read error. This chain links TRBV11-2 with TRBJ2-1; 7 bases match TRBD2. This CDR3 spans 15 amino acids. The germline CDR1 and CDR2 sequences are SGHAT and FQNNGV. This CDR3 is CASRSGLRVNNEEFF. As DNA, the CDR3 is TGTGCCAGCAGATCGGGACTAAGAGTGAACAATGAGGAGTTCTTC.

This clonotype was recorded at least ten times. A much larger clone differs from this one at a single base, so this may be a read error. The rearrangement joins TRBV11-2 to TRBJ1-1; no clear D gene. V lost 3 bases to trimming and J lost 4 bases, with 15 bases between them. CDR1 is SGHAT, CDR2 FQNNGV, per germline. CDR3 length equals 15 residues. CDR3 in amino acids: CASSFSHTVSTEAFF. The CDR3 region has the DNA TGTGCCAGCAGCTTTTCGCATACAGTGAGCACTGAAGCTTTCTTT.

Comments on this clonotype: This may be a read error: a much more frequent sequence differs by one nucleotide. The chain uses TRBV29-1 and TRBJ2-5; a possible D gene is TRBD1 (5 bases). The CDR3 totals 13 residues. Germline V CDR1 and CDR2: SQVTM, ANQGSEA. This CDR3 is CSFDPTVKETQYF. The CDR3, as DNA: TGCAGCTTTGACCCGACAGTGAAAGAGACCCAGTACTTC.

This chain uses TRBV11-3 with TRBJ2-7, with D possibly called TRBD1 or TRBD2 (6 bases each). The CDR3 loop spans 13 amino acids. Trimming cost V 10 bases and J 5 bases, with 18 bases left between them. Per the germline V gene, CDR1 is SGHNT and CDR2 is YENEEA. This CDR3 reads CANRSQGLDEQYF. The CDR3 nucleotides read TGTGCCAATAGATCACAGGGACTCGACGAGCAGTACTTC.

About this clonotype itself: The junction does not match germline at one end; this may be a read error. The chain joins TRBV11-2 to TRBJ2-3, with TRBD2 matching over 8 bases. The CDR3 is 15 residues long. In germline, CDR1 is SGHAT, CDR2 FQNNGV. The CDR3 sequence is CASSPVLADTDTQYF. DNA for the CDR3: TGCGCCAGCAGCCCCGTACTAGCGGACACAGATACGCAGTATTTT.

About this clonotype itself: Given a much more abundant clone one base away, this may be a read error. Since no conserved phenylalanine or tryptophan closes the CDR3, a read error is the likely cause. The rearrangement uses TRBV6-5 and TRBJ2-1; a possible D gene is TRBD1 (6 bases). The CDR3 is 16 residues long. Germline V gene lookup returns CDR1 MNHEY and CDR2 SVGAGI. Trimming removed 6 bases at V and 3 bases at J, with 18 bases between. The CDR3 DNA reads as TGTGCCAGCAGCCTCGCCCCGGGACAACTCTACAATGAGCAGTTCTAC. Residues: CASSLAPGQLYNEQFY.

This clonotype was counted many times. The V call is TRBV4-2, the J call TRBJ2-2, with D tentatively TRBD1 (6 bases). CDR1 is LGHNA and CDR2 is YNFKEQ in the germline V gene. The CDR3 runs to 16 residues. V was cut by 4 bases and J by 0 bases, with 12 bases left in between. The CDR3 DNA follows: TGTGCCAGCAGCCCCCACGCAGGGGCGAACACCGGGGAGCTGTTTTTT. Protein: CASSPHAGANTGELFF.

A few counts support this clonotype. The final CDR3 position lacks the conserved phenylalanine or tryptophan, pointing to a likely read error. V gene TRBV20-1 combines with J gene TRBJ2-5; TRBD2 might be the D (7 bases). Looked up from germline, CDR1 is DFQATT and CDR2 is SNEGSKA (reference sequence). The CDR3 loop spans 15 amino acids. The V and J ends lost 0 bases and 9 bases respectively, with 20 bases between them. The CDR3 nucleotides read TGCAGTGCTAGAGATCCGCGGGGGCCCCCTGGGGCCCAGTACTTA. Its protein is CSARDPRGPPGAQYL.

A word on this clonotype: A much larger clone lies a single base off, so this may be a read error. J is TRBJ2-3 and V is TRBV4-1; D gene uncertain. The V gene's germline CDR1 is MGHRA and CDR2 YSYEKL. The ends were cut back, 0 bases at V and 5 bases at J, with 15 bases in the middle. CDR3 size: 16 residues. CDR3 sequence (DNA): TGCGCCAGCAGCCAAGATAGAAGAGCGCCCCAAGATACGCAGTATTTT. This codes for CASSQDRRAPQDTQYF.

This clonotype was seen at least ten times. One base away lies a much larger clone, so this may be a sequencing read error. The V and J genes are TRBV11-2 and TRBJ1-3; a possible D gene is TRBD1 (6 bases). Germline V gene lookup returns CDR1 SGHAT and CDR2 FQNNGV. The CDR3 runs 13 residues. The DNA for the CDR3 is TGTGCCAGCAACTTAGAGACAGGAGGCACCATATATTTT. Its translation is CASNLETGGTIYF.

This clonotype came up a few times. It may be a read error: a sequence one base away is much more abundant. The V gene is TRBV5-5, the J gene TRBJ1-5, with TRBD1 as a possible D gene (5 bases). Germline V lookup: CDR1 SGHKS, CDR2 YYEKEE (reference sequence). The CDR3 totals 15 residues. The CDR3 protein is CVSSRSWGGHQPQHF. CDR3 nucleotide sequence: TGTGTCAGCAGCCGATCGTGGGGGGGACATCAGCCCCAGCATTTT.

With respect to this clonotype: One junction end does not reproduce the germline sequence, and a read error may be involved. The chain links TRBV20-1 to TRBJ2-7, with 10 positions matching TRBD2. Germline V CDR1 and CDR2: DFQATT, SNEGSKA (reference sequence). The CDR3 length is 16 residues. The CDR3 protein is CSDRPRTSGSSYEQYF. CDR3 DNA sequence: TGCAGTGATAGACCAAGGACTAGCGGAAGCTCCTACGAGCAATACTTC.

This clonotype occurred many times. The V and J genes are TRBV29-1 and TRBJ2-7, with D possibly being TRBD2 (5 bases). CDR1 is SQVTM, CDR2 ANQGSEA, per germline. Trimming removed 0 bases from V and 4 bases from J, with 13 bases in between. The CDR3 runs 14 residues. The CDR3 here is CSVEDQGRGYEQYF. In DNA, the CDR3 is TGCAGCGTTGAAGATCAAGGGCGCGGGTACGAGCAGTACTTC.

A remark on this clonotype: The CDR3 carries no conserved terminal phenylalanine or tryptophan, so it likely arises from a read error. This chain joins TRBV11-3 and TRBJ2-7; the match to TRBD2 covers 8 bases. The CDR3 is made up of 13 amino acids. Germline values: CDR1 SGHNT, CDR2 YENEEA. In DNA form, the CDR3 reads TGCGCCACCCAGCGGGAGCGCTCCTACGAGCAGTACATC. Protein: CATQRERSYEQYI.

Points on this clonotype: A clone one base away is much larger, so this may be a read error. V gene TRBV29-1 combines with J gene TRBJ1-1, with TRBD1 as a possible D gene (5 bases). This CDR3 region has 12 residues. Looked up from germline, CDR1 is SQVTM and CDR2 is ANQGSEA. The CDR3 here is CSLEGGGTEAFF. In DNA form, the CDR3 reads TGCAGCCTTGAGGGCGGGGGCACTGAAGCTTTCTTT.

This clonotype was seen many times. J is TRBJ1-1 and V is TRBV29-1; D is unclear. Trimming left V 7 bases short and J 0 bases short, with 12 bases between. The CDR3 consists of 13 residues. Germline V gene data show CDR1 as SQVTM and CDR2 as ANQGSEA. The CDR3, as DNA: TGCAGCGCCCGGAGCGACATGAACACTGAAGCTTTCTTT. Translation: CSARSDMNTEAFF. Looking up the rest from reference TRBV29-1 and TRBJ1-1 gives the full variable domain: SAVISQKPSRDICQRGTSLTIQCQVDSQVTMMFWYRQQPGQSLTLIATANQGSEATYESGFVIDKFPISRPNLTFSTLTVSNMSPEDSSIYLCSARSDMNTEAFFGQGTRLTVV.

DNA for the CDR3: TGCAGTGCTAGTGGCAGCGGCAAAGACTACAATGAGCAGTTCTTC. Its protein product is CSASGSGKDYNEQFF. The chain is built from TRBV20-1 and TRBJ2-1, with D maybe TRBD2 (5 bases). This CDR3 spans 15 amino acids. The V and J ends lost 3 bases and 3 bases respectively, with 15 bases between them. Germline-derived CDR1 and CDR2 are DFQATT and SNEGSKA (reference sequence).

This clonotype appeared many times. The chain combines TRBV6-2 or TRBV6-3 with TRBJ2-7; TRBD1 matches 7 bases. CDR3 length: 13 residues. CDR1 MNHEY and CDR2 SVGEGT come from the germline V gene. The ends lost 6 bases at V and 2 bases at J; junction bases unmatched: 4. Here the CDR3 DNA reads TGTGCCAGCAGCACAGGGGAAGCCTACGAGCAGTACTTC. Its protein is CASSTGEAYEQYF.

On this clonotype itself: Possible read error: a much larger clone is one base away. The chain employs TRBV6-7 and TRBJ2-5; 11 bases are a match to TRBD2. TRBV6-7 qualifies as an ORF whose function is uncertain. Unmatched junction bases numbered 12, after V lost 5 bases and J lost 4 bases. The CDR3 has 17 amino acids. The CDR3 DNA follows: TGTGCCAGCAGTACACAACTAGCGGGAGATTTAGGAGAGACCCAGTACTTC. Amino acid sequence: CASSTQLAGDLGETQYF.

Notes on this clonotype: A read error may explain this, as a much larger clone is one base away. The chain uses TRBV6-5 and TRBJ1-2; 8 bases align to TRBD1. Per the germline V gene, CDR1 is MNHEY and CDR2 is SVGAGI. The J segment lost 8 bases and the V segment lost 5 bases, leaving 13 bases of the junction unmatched. The CDR3 is 15 residues long. In DNA, the CDR3 is TGTGCCAGCAGTCCTTTCGGACAGGGTCGGCTAGGCTACACCTTC. Its protein is CASSPFGQGRLGYTF.